These T cell receptor beta chains were read from a single sample in a study of shared clonotypes between healthy human individuals. Profiling relied on immunoSEQ multiplex PCR, and the TCRdb table lists in-frame clones only, not all of them. Of hundreds of thousands of clones in the sample, roughly 98% are singletons; the top ten hold 0.25% to 0.35%. Specimen: naive CD8+ T cells sorted from blood. Receptors originate from a man aged 25 to 40 in good health. The CDR3 runs from the conserved cysteine through the conserved F or W. D genes are given only for firm matches. Clone size is not always given. Where it is, it says once, few, many or a class for expanded clones.

DNA	CDR3	D	size	J	V
TGTGCCAGCAGCCCCAGAGCCCTGGAGGGCATCTACGAGCAGTACTTC	CASSPRALEGIYEQYF	NA	NA	TRBJ2-7	TRBV11-2
TGTGCCAGCAGCTACCCTAGGGGTGGGGAGACCCAGTACTTC	CASSYPRGGETQYF	NA	NA	TRBJ2-5	TRBV7-6
TGCGCCAGCAGCTTCAGTTGGACAGGGGGTTCCAGCTCCTACGAGCAGTACTTC	CASSFSWTGGSSSYEQYF	TRBD1	NA	TRBJ2-7	TRBV5-1
TGTGCTAGCTATCACGACAGATCGAACACCGGGGAGCTGTTTTTT	CASYHDRSNTGELFF	NA	NA	TRBJ2-2	TRBV7-7
TGTGCCAGCAGCGTAGGTCCCAGCTTCGAGCAGTACTTC	CASSVGPSFEQYF	NA	NA	TRBJ2-7	TRBV9
TGTGCCAGCAGCCCACAGGGTACGGGTCCAATGAACACTGAAGCTTTCTTT	CASSPQGTGPMNTEAFF	NA	NA	TRBJ1-1	TRBV7-9
TGTGCCAGCAGCTTGCTAAGTTCCTCCTACAATGAGCAGTTCTTC	CASSLLSSSYNEQFF	NA	NA	TRBJ2-1	TRBV7-6
TGCAGCGTTGAGAATCTATGGGGGAGCTCCTACAATGAGCAGTTCTTC	CSVENLWGSSYNEQFF	NA	once	TRBJ2-1	TRBV29-1
TGCAGCGTTTTTTTGGCGGGAGAGGACGAGCAGTACTTC	CSVFLAGEDEQYF	TRBD2	NA	TRBJ2-7	TRBV29-1
TGTGCCAGCAGCCCCTTGGGAAGCGGGAGGGATAATGAGCAGTTCTTC	CASSPLGSGRDNEQFF	TRBD2	NA	TRBJ2-1	TRBV7-9
TGTGCCAGCAGCCCAAGTGGACTGCTCTACAATGAGCAGTTCTTC	CASSPSGLLYNEQFF	NA	NA	TRBJ2-1	TRBV7-9
TGTGCCAGCAGTCCTGGGACAGGGGCCGTCTCTGGAAACACCATATATTTT	CASSPGTGAVSGNTIYF	TRBD1	NA	TRBJ1-3	TRBV27
TGTGCCAGCAGCCAGTATCCCCGGGAGAACAAAGCTTTCTTT	CASSQYPRENKAFF	NA	NA	TRBJ1-1	TRBV14
TGTGCCAGCAGCTTAGTAGGTGAGCAGTACTTC	CASSLVGEQYF	NA	NA	TRBJ2-7	TRBV7-9
TGTGCCATCACCGATCTCGGGGGCGAGCAGTACTTC	CAITDLGGEQYF	NA	NA	TRBJ2-7	TRBV10-3
TGTGCCAGCGGGGGTGACTCAGCCCCTGGAAACACCATATATTTT	CASGGDSAPGNTIYF	NA	once	TRBJ1-3	TRBV28
TGTGCCAGCTCACCGGGGGAAACTAATGAAAAACTGTTTTTT	CASSPGETNEKLFF	NA	once	TRBJ1-4	TRBV18
TGTGCCAGCAGTGAGGACGGATATGGCTACACCTTC	CASSEDGYGYTF	NA	NA	TRBJ1-2	TRBV25-1
TGCGCCAGCAGCTGGGGGGGTGAGCAGTTCTTC	CASSWGGEQFF	TRBD2	NA	TRBJ2-1	TRBV5-1
TGTGCCAGCAGCCCGGAGGCACAGGGAAACTACAATGAGCAGTTCTTC	CASSPEAQGNYNEQFF	NA	NA	TRBJ2-1	TRBV4-2
TGTGCCAGCAGTTTATCAGGGCAGGACACTGAAGCTTTCTTT	CASSLSGQDTEAFF	NA	NA	TRBJ1-1	TRBV27
TGTGCCAGCAGGCTAACAGGGTTCCACGAGCAGTACTTC	CASRLTGFHEQYF	NA	NA	TRBJ2-7	TRBV14
TGCGCCAGCAGCCAGTTACTTGGGAGCCTGAACACTGAAGCTTTCTTT	CASSQLLGSLNTEAFF	NA	NA	TRBJ1-1	TRBV4-1
TGTGCCAGTAGTATCGCAAGTTCCTACAATGAGCAGTTCTTC	CASSIASSYNEQFF	NA	NA	TRBJ2-1	TRBV19
TGTGCCAGCAGCTTAGATATCACCGGGGAGCTGTTTTTT	CASSLDITGELFF	NA	NA	TRBJ2-2	TRBV11-2
TGTGCCAGCAGTACAGACAGGGTTGAGACGTCTGGGGCCAACGTCCTGACTTTC	CASSTDRVETSGANVLTF	TRBD1	once	TRBJ2-6	TRBV27
TGTGCCAGCAGCCCATTATTCGGACAGGTATTAGAGACCCAGTACTTC	CASSPLFGQVLETQYF	TRBD1	NA	TRBJ2-5	TRBV7-9
TGTGCCAGCAGAGGACAGGGGTGGACTGAAGCTTTCTTT	CASRGQGWTEAFF	TRBD1	NA	TRBJ1-1	TRBV2
TGTGCCAGCAGCCTACACCACAATGAGCAGTTCTTC	CASSLHHNEQFF	NA	NA	TRBJ2-1	TRBV7-9
TGTGCCAGCAGCTCTCGCCCAGATTCCTACAATGAGCAGTTCTTC	CASSSRPDSYNEQFF	NA	NA	TRBJ2-1	TRBV5-5
TGTGCCAGCAGCTTAGGGTTCTCTGGGGCCAACGTCCTGACTTTC	CASSLGFSGANVLTF	NA	NA	TRBJ2-6	TRBV11-2
TGCAGCGCTGATCCCGACGGGGAGGACACCGGGGAGCTGTTTTTT	CSADPDGEDTGELFF	NA	NA	TRBJ2-2	TRBV29-1
TGTGCCAGCAGTGATCTCCCCCGGACACCCTACTACGAGCAGTACTTC	CASSDLPRTPYYEQYF	NA	NA	TRBJ2-7	TRBV6-1
TGTGCCAGCAGCTTAGCGCTGGGCGGGAGGGCCAGGTACGAGCAGTACTTC	CASSLALGGRARYEQYF	TRBD2	NA	TRBJ2-7	TRBV7-2
TGTGCCAGCAGTTCCTCTAGCGGGAGGGGGACTACTCTTAACAATGAGCAGTTCTTC	CASSSSSGRGTTLNNEQFF	TRBD2	NA	TRBJ2-1	TRBV27
TGTGCCAGCAGCTACAGACTAGCGGGAGGGGCCGATGAGCAGTTCTTC	CASSYRLAGGADEQFF	TRBD2	NA	TRBJ2-1	TRBV7-6
TGTGCCAGCTCACCAAACACCGGGGAGCTGTTTTTT	CASSPNTGELFF	NA	NA	TRBJ2-2	TRBV18
TGTGCCAGCAGCTCCTACTCCTACAATGAGCAGTTCTTC	CASSSYSYNEQFF	NA	NA	TRBJ2-1	TRBV5-6
TGCGCCAGCAGCCAAGATTGGTTGGTGAACACCGGGGAGCTGTTTTTT	CASSQDWLVNTGELFF	NA	NA	TRBJ2-2	TRBV4-1
TGTGCCAGCAGCCCCCTTAGGCACGTGAGCTCCTACGAGCAGTACTTC	CASSPLRHVSSYEQYF	NA	NA	TRBJ2-7	TRBV9
TGTGCCAGCAGTGAACGGGACAGGGGTACAGATACGCAGTATTTT	CASSERDRGTDTQYF	TRBD1	NA	TRBJ2-3	TRBV6-1
TGTGCCAGCAGGTCCAGCGGGAGACCCTACAATGAGCAGTTCTTC	CASRSSGRPYNEQFF	TRBD2	NA	TRBJ2-1	TRBV6-5
TGTGCCAGCAGCGACCGGGACAGGGGGCTCGGCTACACCTTC	CASSDRDRGLGYTF	TRBD1	NA	TRBJ1-2	TRBV9
TGTGCCAGCAGCAGCGGACTGACTAGCACAGATACGCAGTATTTT	CASSSGLTSTDTQYF	NA	NA	TRBJ2-3	TRBV7-7
TGTGCCAGCAGTTACAGACAGGGAACATCGGATACGCAGTATTTT	CASSYRQGTSDTQYF	TRBD1	NA	TRBJ2-3	TRBV27
TGTGCCAGCAGCTTAGGCAGGGAGATCTATGGCTACACCTTC	CASSLGREIYGYTF	NA	NA	TRBJ1-2	TRBV13
TGTGCCAGCAGCCACAGGGACCCCTACGAGCAGTACTTC	CASSHRDPYEQYF	NA	NA	TRBJ2-7	TRBV7-8
TGCGCCAGCAGCCGGAACCGGGACAGGGGGCTTAACACTGAAGCTTTCTTT	CASSRNRDRGLNTEAFF	TRBD1	NA	TRBJ1-1	TRBV5-1
TGTGCCAGCAGCAAAACTAGCGGGGCAGGTGAGCAGTTCTTC	CASSKTSGAGEQFF	TRBD2	NA	TRBJ2-1	TRBV13
TGTGCCAGCAGCCTAGGGGGGGGTTGGGATACGCAGTATTTT	CASSLGGGWDTQYF	NA	NA	TRBJ2-3	TRBV7-6
TGCAGTGCAACAGCGGCCAGGGGGCAGTTCTTC	CSATAARGQFF	NA	NA	TRBJ2-1	TRBV20-1
TGTGCCATCAGTGATCTAAGCACAGATACGCAGTATTTT	CAISDLSTDTQYF	NA	NA	TRBJ2-3	TRBV10-3
TGTGCCAGCAGCCGGGACACTGAAGCTTTCTTT	CASSRDTEAFF	NA	NA	TRBJ1-1	TRBV14
TGTGCCAGCAGTGACGGGACAGGGGGCGCGAAGCAGTACTTC	CASSDGTGGAKQYF	TRBD1	NA	TRBJ2-7	TRBV6-4
TGTGCCAGCAGCTTAGGTGTGGTAGGGCTCACCGGGGAGCTGTTTTTT	CASSLGVVGLTGELFF	NA	NA	TRBJ2-2	TRBV7-9
TGTGCCAGCAGCTCATACAGGGGAGGCTATGGCTACACCTTC	CASSSYRGGYGYTF	TRBD1	NA	TRBJ1-2	TRBV11-2
TGTGCCAGCAGTGGGGCGGGGACAGGGCCCACAGATACGCAGTATTTT	CASSGAGTGPTDTQYF	TRBD1	NA	TRBJ2-3	TRBV2
TGTGCCAGCTTACGCGATCCTAACTATGGCTACACCTTC	CASLRDPNYGYTF	NA	NA	TRBJ1-2	TRBV28
TGTGCCAGTAGTATTCTCGGGCTAGCGGGAGCCAATGAGCAGTTCTTC	CASSILGLAGANEQFF	TRBD2	NA	TRBJ2-1	TRBV19